This T cell receptor (beta chain) derives from a study of blood T cell repertoires in COVID-19 (dated by TCRdb to about 2020). About the study as a whole: Collaborator samples came from the United States, Italy and Spain and covered acute and convalescent phases of COVID-19. The material from the prospective study consisted of cDNA or gDNA derived from T cells, B-cell-depleted T cells, or PBMCs. Deeply sampled blood TCRbeta repertoires from subjects exposed to, actively infected with, or recovered from COVID-19 were included in the dataset. Where HLA class I and class II types were available, the types were taken from metadata supplied by the sample provider, not from assay-based typing. The repertoires were made available in a free public database intended to serve as a resource for research on the immune response to SARS-CoV-2. The samples were drawn from the first 160 participants of the ongoing ImmuneRACE study and from over 950 subjects provided by 6 global collaborators. The sample metadata nearly always contained a de-identified subject ID, COVID-19 status, age in years and sex.

Whole blood was collected in K2EDTA tubes by collaborating institutions according to the institutions' own protocols. For TCRbeta analysis, collaborators shipped samples as frozen whole blood, isolated PBMCs, or DNA extracted from either of those sample types. TCRbeta CDR3 regions were amplified from genomic DNA by means of the immunoSEQ Assay, a bias-controlled multiplex PCR. Concerning the study's data processing: The number of nucleated cells in each sample was estimated from the amplification of reference gene primers within the assay. To quantify the absolute abundance of each unique TCRbeta CDR3 rearrangement, sequence reads were collapsed and filtered. For each sample, productive Simpson clonality was calculated as the square root of Simpson's diversity index over productive rearrangements. Drawn from immuneACCESS, this table holds only the in-frame rearrangements with V and J called that TCRdb kept. Clones are partly lost; checked studies trace under half to an unresolved V gene and leave the rest unexplained. V, J and clone size are those of that table, while D and trimming were read from the DNA. Present in this sample are 55,000 or so clones, 65% to 90% of which were seen just once. The ten largest make up roughly an eighth of the sample.

General conclusions and limits of the study: How much clinical and demographic metadata was included differed by source and by participant, and the metadata was provided uncurated.

Comment on this clone: The specificity of this receptor is unknown. No quality values exist for individual bases; no much larger clone is one base distant.

This receptor was taken from a human donor in a cohort sampled during active COVID-19. Sequences were obtained from peripheral blood.

The sequence in DNA is TGTGCCAGCAGCTTAGGCAGAAGCTCCTACGAGCAGTACTTC. Its translation is CASSLGRSSYEQYF. The rearrangement joined TRBV7-2 to TRBJ2-7; the D gene cannot be resolved reliably. The CDR3, cysteine through phenylalanine, is 14 amino acids long. The kept DNA is CDR3 alone, 42 bases in frame from the first base. Sequences SGHTA (CDR1) and FQGNSA (CDR2) are obtained from the germline V gene. V gives up 1 base and J gives up 0 bases, and the segment between their germline ends measures 7 bases. Extended through the reference TRBV7-2 and TRBJ2-7 proteins, this CDR3 yields the full variable domain: GAGVSQSPSNKVTEKGKDVELRCDPISGHTALYWYRQSLGQGLEFLIYFQGNSAPDKSGLPSDRFSAERTGGSVSTLTIQRTQQEDSAVYLCASSLGRSSYEQYFGPGTRLTVT.